The clone carrying this TCR beta chain came up once. During active infection, Seattle patients enrolled and were then monitored through disease. The CDR3 runs to 14 residues. Looked up from germline, CDR1 is MNHNY and CDR2 is SVGAGI (reference sequence). Trimming at V came to 5 bases and at J to 11 bases, leaving 10 bases not matched to a gene. TCRdb's copy holds only in-frame clones and misses some; the assay was immunoSEQ multiplex PCR. Here the sample spans under 250,000 clones, 82% being singletons. The data stem from a study of blood T cell repertoires in COVID-19. In the study overall: There were acute and convalescent COVID-19 samples, and they came from the United States, Italy and Spain. The analysed material was cDNA or gDNA that came from T cells, B-cell-depleted T cells, or PBMCs.

The sample consisted of peripheral blood. This clonotype was obtained from a woman aged 70 to 79 with COVID-19, enrolled during active disease. The gene calls are TRBV6-6 and TRBJ2-1; 9 bases line up with TRBD2. The CDR3, as DNA: TGTGCCAGCAGTGACCGGACGGGGACTAGCCAGCAGTTCTTC. It codes for CASSDRTGTSQQFF.